A selection of T cell receptor beta chains follows, all from one sample in a study of cytomegalovirus exposure and HLA in healthy donors. Sequenced by immunoSEQ multiplex PCR; TCRdb stores in-frame clones only, minus some. The repertoire holds 90,000 to 130,000 clones, roughly 80% seen once, with more than 20% in the top ten. Sequenced: PBMCs. The receptors stem from a man aged 25 to 40 in good health and CMV-seropositive. The CDR3 runs from the conserved cysteine through the conserved F or W. A D gene is named only where the DNA matches it firmly. Expanded clones are given a class, and other clones once, few, many or no size at all.

TRBJ2-3 NA TRBV6-1 TRBD1 CASTPAGGEEDTQYF TGTGCCAGCACTCCGGCAGGGGGCGAGGAGGATACGCAGTATTTT
TRBJ1-2 NA TRBV4-1 NA CASSQVGVAGRPYGYTF TGCGCCAGCAGCCAAGTCGGTGTTGCAGGGCGCCCCTATGGCTACACCTTC
TRBJ2-1 NA TRBV14 TRBD2 CASSPGLARTYNEQFF TGTGCCAGCAGCCCGGGACTAGCGAGAACCTACAATGAGCAGTTCTTC
TRBJ1-5 NA TRBV6-1 TRBD1 CASSETGQGSSQPQHF TGTGCCAGCAGTGAAACGGGACAGGGGTCTTCCCAGCCCCAGCATTTT
TRBJ2-2 few TRBV28 NA CASSPGTWNTGELFF TGTGCCAGCAGTCCCGGGACATGGAACACCGGGGAGCTGTTTTTT
TRBJ2-1 many TRBV10-3 NA CAISSPRDEQFF TGTGCCATCAGTTCCCCCCGGGATGAGCAGTTCTTC
TRBJ2-5 NA TRBV7-2 NA CASSPFGQVQETQYF TGTGCCAGCAGCCCCTTCGGACAAGTCCAAGAGACCCAGTACTTC
TRBJ2-3 NA TRBV7-8 NA CASSSQADTQYF TGTGCCAGCAGCTCTCAGGCAGATACGCAGTATTTT
TRBJ1-1 NA TRBV6-5 NA CASSYQNTEAFF TGTGCCAGCAGTTACCAGAACACTGAAGCTTTCTTT
TRBJ2-5 once TRBV29-1 NA CSVVTPQETQYF TGCAGCGTTGTGACACCCCAAGAGACCCAGTACTTC
TRBJ2-5 few TRBV25-1 TRBD2 CATHPTSGRALETQYF TGTGCCACCCACCCCACTAGCGGGAGGGCCCTGGAGACCCAGTACTTC
TRBJ1-1 NA TRBV19 NA CASSSTGNTEAFF TGTGCCAGTAGTTCAACAGGGAACACTGAAGCTTTCTTT
TRBJ2-5 NA TRBV28 NA CASSLPGQETQYF TGTGCCAGCAGTTTGCCAGGCCAAGAGACCCAGTACTTC
TRBJ1-1 once TRBV5-4 NA CASSPDRDTEAFF TGTGCCAGCAGCCCAGACAGAGACACTGAAGCTTTCTTT
TRBJ2-5 NA TRBV2 TRBD2 CASSGPLAGGPQETQYF TGTGCCAGCAGTGGGCCTCTAGCGGGGGGGCCCCAAGAGACCCAGTACTTC
TRBJ1-1 NA TRBV5-1 NA CASSLARGNTEAFF TGCGCCAGCAGCTTGGCTCGGGGGAACACTGAAGCTTTCTTT
TRBJ2-3 NA TRBV5-6 TRBD2 CASSIGKLAGGPDTQYF TGTGCCAGCAGCATTGGAAAACTAGCGGGAGGGCCAGATACGCAGTATTTT
TRBJ2-3 NA TRBV5-1 TRBD2 CASSFGLAGDLARTQYF TGCGCCAGCAGCTTTGGACTAGCGGGAGATCTGGCAAGAACGCAGTATTTT
TRBJ1-4 few TRBV9 NA CASSPDRGYNEKLFF TGTGCCAGCAGCCCGGATAGGGGGTATAATGAAAAACTGTTTTTT
TRBJ2-3 NA TRBV10-3 NA CAISEGFTFTDTQYF TGTGCCATCAGTGAGGGCTTCACATTCACAGATACGCAGTATTTT
TRBJ2-2 NA TRBV5-4 TRBD2 CASSLPLAGGSGELFF TGTGCCAGCAGCTTACCCCTAGCGGGGGGCTCCGGGGAGCTGTTTTTT
TRBJ2-1 NA TRBV7-2 TRBD2 CASSLSGGVYNEQFF TGTGCCAGCAGCTTAAGCGGGGGGGTATACAATGAGCAGTTCTTC
TRBJ2-3 NA TRBV5-6 TRBD1 CASSRTTGNTDTQYF TGTGCCAGCAGCCGGACGACAGGGAACACAGATACGCAGTATTTT
TRBJ1-5 NA TRBV28 NA CASSPTQGGNQPQHF TGTGCCAGCAGTCCAACCCAGGGAGGGAATCAGCCCCAGCATTTT
TRBJ1-2 few TRBV28 TRBD1 CASSTPGQGKYPNYGYTF TGTGCCAGCAGTACGCCTGGACAGGGGAAATACCCTAACTATGGCTACACCTTC
TRBJ1-2 many TRBV10-3 TRBD1 CASGQGGDGYTF TGTGCCAGCGGACAGGGCGGCGATGGCTACACCTTC
TRBJ1-3 NA TRBV12-5 NA CASGSGQPTTIYF TGTGCTAGTGGATCCGGACAGCCGACCACCATATATTTT
TRBJ2-4 NA TRBV5-6 TRBD1 CASSLGQVGDIQYF TGTGCCAGCAGCCTGGGACAGGTCGGGGACATTCAGTACTTC
TRBJ1-2 NA TRBV7-2 NA CASSPQGFQDGYTF TGTGCCAGCAGCCCTCAGGGTTTTCAGGATGGCTACACCTTC
TRBJ1-6 NA TRBV9 NA CASSPDTDSPLHF TGTGCCAGCAGCCCGGACACCGATTCACCCCTCCACTTT
TRBJ1-5 NA TRBV15 TRBD1 CATSLDRGIHQPQHF TGTGCCACCAGCCTTGACAGGGGAATCCATCAGCCCCAGCATTTT
TRBJ2-1 NA TRBV11-3 NA CASSSVGGSYNEQFF TGTGCCAGCAGCTCCGTGGGGGGCTCCTACAATGAGCAGTTCTTC
TRBJ2-7 NA TRBV5-1 NA CASSLTRQGGEQYF TGCGCCAGCAGCTTGACCCGACAGGGAGGCGAGCAGTACTTC
TRBJ2-1 NA TRBV5-1 TRBD2 CASRGGAIYEQFF TGCGCCAGCCGCGGGGGGGCCATATATGAGCAGTTCTTC
TRBJ2-2 NA TRBV5-6 TRBD2 CASSLPGGLINTGELFF TGTGCCAGCAGCTTACCGGGAGGGTTGATTAACACCGGGGAGCTGTTTTTT
TRBJ1-2 NA TRBV10-3 NA CAISEDRNYGYTF TGTGCCATCAGTGAGGACAGGAACTATGGCTACACCTTC
TRBJ2-2 NA TRBV7-9 NA CASSPRGYGGELFF TGTGCCAGCAGCCCACGGGGTTACGGCGGGGAGCTGTTTTTT
TRBJ1-2 once TRBV19 NA CASSTLTGPGLGYTF TGTGCCAGTAGTACCCTCACCGGACCGGGATTGGGCTACACCTTC
TRBJ2-1 NA TRBV29-1 NA CSVAGDSNEQFF TGCAGCGTTGCCGGAGATAGCAATGAGCAGTTCTTC
TRBJ1-5 once TRBV5-1 TRBD1 CASSPGGQGNQPQHF TGCGCCAGCAGCCCGGGTGGACAGGGTAATCAGCCCCAGCATTTT
TRBJ2-2 NA TRBV6-1 TRBD2 CASTSGRTGELFF TGTGCCAGCACTAGCGGGAGAACCGGGGAGCTGTTTTTT
TRBJ1-2 few TRBV7-9 NA CASSLFSNYGYTF TGTGCCAGCAGCTTATTTAGTAACTATGGCTACACCTTC
TRBJ1-6 NA TRBV5-1 NA CASSLNQQGNSPLHF TGCGCCAGCAGCTTGAATCAGCAGGGTAATTCACCCCTCCACTTT
TRBJ2-2 NA TRBV6-1 NA CASSEGVNTGELFF TGTGCCAGCAGTGAAGGAGTGAACACCGGGGAGCTGTTTTTT
TRBJ1-6 NA TRBV18 TRBD1 CASSPGQGRYNSPLHF TGTGCCAGCTCACCGGGACAGGGTCGCTATAATTCACCCCTCCACTTT